Here is one TCR beta chain with its context. Its antigen has not been determined. No base quality information exists; no much larger clone differs at one position. The sample's time point label, decoded: baseline before first vaccination. The vaccinee samples were drawn from two UK trials, COV001 and COV002, one of which was a single-blind randomized controlled phase 2/3 trial testing AZD1222 (ChAdOx1 nCoV-19) in healthy adults. Trial participant PBMC samples were collected at day 0 and day 28 after the second dose for TCRbeta chain sequencing. This record comes from a study of T cell responses to AZD1222 COVID-19 vaccine (dated by TCRdb to about 2021). In the study overall: AZD1222 recipients given second doses at about 4 weeks or at about 12 weeks were pooled, since spike-specific TCR depth and breadth were not found to differ between the two schedules. Enrollment into the trials was organized by age into subgroups of 18-55, 56-69 and 70-plus years, and those subgroups contained 148, 28 and 57 TCR-sequenced participants, respectively. TCR sequencing covered over 230 trial participants: 200 to 220 given two doses of AZD1222 and approximately 25 given two doses of MenACWY control vaccine. Results the study describes overall, beyond this receptor: No day 14 peak-response samples were available, so repertoires were characterized only after the peak T cell response. After two AZD1222 doses, spike-specific TCR breadth and depth were significantly higher than at day 0 and than in MenACWY recipients. Participants were mostly white British and included more females than males, and it was suggested by the authors that clonal diversity may have been underestimated. The 56-69-year group was small, and its depth increase did not reach significance, likely because of low power. Vaccine-associated CD4 TCRs spanned the whole spike protein, with dominant responses in regions 160-218 and 743-854. Conclusions about previously exposed vaccinees are limited, since just five or six AZD1222 recipients were seropositive for SARS-CoV-2 at baseline. Nearly half of unique spike-specific TCRs reportedly recognized epitopes outside regions mutated in the B.1.351 and B.1.1.7 variants.

The CDR3, from cysteine to phenylalanine, totals 14 residues. The read is trimmed to its CDR3 DNA, 42 bases read in frame from base 1. V is pruned by 6 bases and J by 3 bases, leaving 3 bases of the junction without a gene match. CDR1 and CDR2 were assigned from the germline V gene (reference sequence) as MNHNY and SVGAGI. The CDR3 regions of human TCRbeta chains were analyzed by immunosequencing. The paper's processing steps were these. TCRs in the repertoires were compared against a reference library of SARS-CoV-2-specific TCRs that had been generated with the MIRA antigen-specificity platform. Breadth meant the fraction of unique TCRs that were SARS-CoV-2-associated, whereas depth meant the fraction of total T cells that were SARS-CoV-2-associated. Using the MIRA data, every spike-specific TCR was mapped to the spike region that the TCR reacted to and assigned to either a CD4 or a CD8 class. Log10-transformed breadth and depth values were compared by one-way ANOVA with Sidak's multiple comparisons tests. Drawn from immuneACCESS, this table holds only the in-frame rearrangements with V and J called that TCRdb kept. Clones are partly lost; checked studies trace under half to an unresolved V gene and leave the rest unexplained. V and J calls and clone size are those listed in that table; D and trimming were worked out from the DNA. Present in this sample are 140,000 to 150,000 clones, about 90% of which were seen just once. The ten largest clones take up 4% to 6% of the sample.

The rearranged segments are TRBV6-6 and TRBJ2-7, with 12 junctional bases fitting TRBD2. Source: peripheral blood, taken on day 0 of AZD1222 vaccination. The sequence came from an adult in good health. The CDR3 region: CASRPGLAGYEQYF. The bases are TGTGCCAGCAGGCCGGGACTAGCGGGCTACGAGCAGTACTTC.